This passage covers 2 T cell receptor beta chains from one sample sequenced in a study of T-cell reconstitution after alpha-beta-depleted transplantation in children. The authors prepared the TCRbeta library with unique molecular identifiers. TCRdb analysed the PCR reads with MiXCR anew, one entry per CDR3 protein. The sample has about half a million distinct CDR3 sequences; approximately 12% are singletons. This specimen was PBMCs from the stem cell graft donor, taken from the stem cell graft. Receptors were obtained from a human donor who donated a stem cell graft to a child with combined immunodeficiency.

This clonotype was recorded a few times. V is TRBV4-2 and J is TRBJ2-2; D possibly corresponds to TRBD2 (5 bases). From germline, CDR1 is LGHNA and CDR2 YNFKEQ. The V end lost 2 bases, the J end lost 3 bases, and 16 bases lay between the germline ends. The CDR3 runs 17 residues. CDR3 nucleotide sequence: TGTGCCAGCAGCCAACGGCGTGGGAAGGAGGACACCGGGGAGCTGTTTTTT. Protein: CASSQRRGKEDTGELFF.

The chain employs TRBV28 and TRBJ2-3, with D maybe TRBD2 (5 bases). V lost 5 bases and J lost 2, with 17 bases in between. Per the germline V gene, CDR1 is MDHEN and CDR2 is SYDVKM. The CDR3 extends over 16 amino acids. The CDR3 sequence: CASSPGFSGNTDTQYF. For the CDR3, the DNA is TGTGCCAGCAGTCCGGGATTCTCGGGTAACACAGATACGCAGTATTTT.